The 3 T cell receptor beta chains below all came from one sample that was sequenced in a study of T cells expressing NK-cell markers. TCRdb reprocessed the 5' RACE reads and reports one entry per CDR3 protein, with no DNA. The table for this sample gives about half a million distinct CDR3 sequences. Sequences were obtained from blood T cells: a sorted CD56 or NKG2C T cell subset, CD4+ or CD8+ T cells, or bulk PBMC T cells (not recorded which). The receptor source for this set is a woman aged 50 to 60 in good health.

The genes are TRBV29-1 and TRBJ1-1; TCRdb's D call of TRBD1 is untestable without DNA. The CDR3 consists of 13 residues. Looked up from germline, CDR1 is SQVTM and CDR2 is ANQGSEA. Here the CDR3 reads CSVEDLPGTEAFF.

The chain is built from TRBV12-3 or TRBV12-4 and TRBJ2-7; TCRdb's assignment of TRBD1 cannot be checked, as there is no DNA. This CDR3 spans 15 amino acids. CDR3 region: CASASLGGYAYEQYF.

The chain couples TRBV12-3 or TRBV12-4 to TRBJ2-1; there is no DNA to check the TCRdb D call of TRBD2. This CDR3 spans 13 amino acids. The CDR3 sequence: CASSPWTHNEQFF.